Sequencing of this T cell receptor (beta chain) was carried out in a study of OX40 agonist ivuxolimab in advanced cancers. Broader study findings: Average numbers of expanded clones were greater in CD8+ T cells than in CD4+.

Clones were read by immunoSEQ multiplex PCR, and TCRdb kept only the in-frame ones, dropping some. This repertoire shows 55,000 to 65,000 clones, about 88% found once; its top ten account for about 3%. A word on this clone: Its antigen remains unidentified.

Between the trimmed V and J ends, which lost 4 bases and 0 bases, there was a span of 13 bases. The CDR3 totals 15 residues. Germline values: CDR1 MNHEY, CDR2 SMNVEV (reference sequence). The TCR originated in an adult with an advanced solid tumor such as melanoma, head and neck, liver or kidney cancer. This sample comprised CD4+ or CD8+ T cells sorted from blood, obtained in a trial of the OX40 agonist ivuxolimab. The rearrangement links TRBV27 to TRBJ2-7; perhaps TRBD1 as D (5 bases). The CDR3: CASSSSGQGSYEQYF. DNA for the CDR3: TGTGCCAGCAGTTCTAGTGGGCAGGGCTCCTACGAGCAGTACTTC.